The source of this T cell receptor (beta chain) is a study of OX40 agonist ivuxolimab in advanced cancers. Overall study context: Treatment of patients was with ivuxolimab, an agonistic anti-OX40 (CD134) antibody.

The V end lost 4 bases, the J end lost 7 bases, and 14 bases lay between the germline ends. Germline V gives CDR1 MNHEY, CDR2 SVGAGI. The CDR3 is made up of 15 amino acids. Libraries were prepared by immunoSEQ multiplex PCR; TCRdb keeps only in-frame clonotypes and omits some of them. This table has 30,000 to 45,000 clones, about 81% appearing once. To note about this clone: As yet, its antigen is unknown.

Study-wide results and caveats: More expanded clones were found, on average, in CD8+ than in CD4+ T cells.

This specimen consisted of CD4+ or CD8+ T cells sorted from blood, obtained in a trial of the OX40 agonist ivuxolimab. This rearrangement joins TRBV6-5 to TRBJ1-6; tentatively, D is TRBD1 (5 bases). The sequence came from an adult with an advanced solid tumor such as melanoma, head and neck, liver or kidney cancer. The CDR3 nucleotides are TGTGCCAGCAGTTTGATTGCCGGGGGGAATTCACCCCTCCACTTT. Amino acids: CASSLIAGGNSPLHF.